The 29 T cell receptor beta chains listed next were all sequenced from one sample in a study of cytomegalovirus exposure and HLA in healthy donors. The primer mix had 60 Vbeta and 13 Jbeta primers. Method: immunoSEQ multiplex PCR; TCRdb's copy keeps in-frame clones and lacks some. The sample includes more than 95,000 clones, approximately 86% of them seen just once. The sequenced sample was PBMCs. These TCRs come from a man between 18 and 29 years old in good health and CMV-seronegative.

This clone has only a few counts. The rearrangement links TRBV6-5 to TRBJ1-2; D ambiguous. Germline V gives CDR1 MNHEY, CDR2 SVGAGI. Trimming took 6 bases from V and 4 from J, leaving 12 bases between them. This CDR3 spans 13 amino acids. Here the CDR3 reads CASSRSQFYGYTF. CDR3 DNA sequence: TGTGCCAGCAGCCGTTCGCAGTTCTATGGCTACACCTTC.

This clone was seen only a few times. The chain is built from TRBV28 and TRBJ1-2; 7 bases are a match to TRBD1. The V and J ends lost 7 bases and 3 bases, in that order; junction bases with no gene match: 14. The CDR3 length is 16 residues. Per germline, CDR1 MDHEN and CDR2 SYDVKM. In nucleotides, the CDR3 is TGTGCCAGCACCATTCCCAGGGTAGGGGGCGACTATGGCTACACCTTC. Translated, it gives CASTIPRVGGDYGYTF.

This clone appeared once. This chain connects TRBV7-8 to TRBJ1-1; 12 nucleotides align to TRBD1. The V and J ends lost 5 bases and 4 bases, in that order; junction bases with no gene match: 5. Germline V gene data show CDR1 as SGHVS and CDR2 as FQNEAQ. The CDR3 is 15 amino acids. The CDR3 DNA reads TGTGCCAGCAGCCCGGGACAGGGGGCGCGCACTGAAGCTTTCTTT. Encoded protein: CASSPGQGARTEAFF.

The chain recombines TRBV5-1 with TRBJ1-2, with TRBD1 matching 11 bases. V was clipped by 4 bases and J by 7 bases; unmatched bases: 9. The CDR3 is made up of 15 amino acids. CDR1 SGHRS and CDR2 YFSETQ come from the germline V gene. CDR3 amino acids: CASSPDRGPFGGYTF. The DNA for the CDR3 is TGCGCCAGCAGCCCGGACAGGGGGCCGTTCGGTGGCTACACCTTC.

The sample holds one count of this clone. CDR3 sequence (DNA): TGTGCCAGCAGCCGCAGCGGGACAGGAACCTACGAGCAGTACTTC. This encodes CASSRSGTGTYEQYF. The chain employs TRBV21-1 and TRBJ2-7; the table gives TRBD1 as D, unverified against the DNA. TRBV21-1 is tagged as a pseudogene. The CDR3 is 15 amino acids.

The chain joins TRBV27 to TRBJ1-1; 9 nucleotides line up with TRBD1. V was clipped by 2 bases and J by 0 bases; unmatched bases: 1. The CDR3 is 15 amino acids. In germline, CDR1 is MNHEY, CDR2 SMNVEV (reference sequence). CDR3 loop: CASSLTGGVNTEAFF. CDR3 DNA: TGTGCCAGCAGTTTAACAGGGGGCGTGAACACTGAAGCTTTCTTT.

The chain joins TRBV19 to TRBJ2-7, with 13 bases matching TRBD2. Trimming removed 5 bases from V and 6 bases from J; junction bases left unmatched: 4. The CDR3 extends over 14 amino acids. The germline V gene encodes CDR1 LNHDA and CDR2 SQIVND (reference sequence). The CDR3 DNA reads TGTGCCAGTAGTCGGACTAGCGGGAGTTTCGAGCAGTACTTC. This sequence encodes CASSRTSGSFEQYF.

CDR3 residues: CASSRRLAGGRADTQYF. In DNA, the CDR3 is TGTGCCAGCAGTCGGAGACTAGCGGGAGGACGAGCAGATACGCAGTATTTT. The genes are TRBV7-2 and TRBJ2-3, with 13 bases that match TRBD2. With V trimmed by 6 bases and J by 4 bases, 10 bases remained unmatched. The CDR3 is 17 residues long. CDR1 SGHTA and CDR2 FQGNSA come from the germline V gene.

In DNA, the CDR3 is TGTGCCAGTAGTGGAGCGGGAGGGCTGTACGAGCAGTACTTC. Translation gives CASSGAGGLYEQYF. This chain connects TRBV19 to TRBJ2-7, with 10 bases matching TRBD2. CDR3 size: 14 residues. The J segment lost 4 bases and the V segment lost 5 bases, leaving 5 bases of the junction unmatched. Germline CDR1 reads LNHDA; CDR2 reads SQIVND (reference sequence).

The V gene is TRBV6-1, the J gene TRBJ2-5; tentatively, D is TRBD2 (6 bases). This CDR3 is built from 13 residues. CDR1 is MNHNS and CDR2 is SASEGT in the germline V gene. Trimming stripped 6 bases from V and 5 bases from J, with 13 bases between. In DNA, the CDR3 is TGTGCCAGCAGCCCCGGGACTGTGGAGACCCAGTACTTC. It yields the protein CASSPGTVETQYF.

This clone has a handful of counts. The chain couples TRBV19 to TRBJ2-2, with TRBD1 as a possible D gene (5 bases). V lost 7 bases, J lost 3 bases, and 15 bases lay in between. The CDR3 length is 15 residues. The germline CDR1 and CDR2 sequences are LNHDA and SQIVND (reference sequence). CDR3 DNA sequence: TGTGCCAGTACGAGACAGACCACCGACACCGGGGAGCTGTTTTTT. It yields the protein CASTRQTTDTGELFF.

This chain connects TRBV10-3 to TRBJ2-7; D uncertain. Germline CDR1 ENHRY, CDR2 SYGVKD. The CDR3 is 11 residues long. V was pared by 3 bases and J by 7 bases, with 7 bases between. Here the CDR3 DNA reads TGTGCCATCAGTGAACCGGGTGAGCAGTACTTC. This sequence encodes CAISEPGEQYF.

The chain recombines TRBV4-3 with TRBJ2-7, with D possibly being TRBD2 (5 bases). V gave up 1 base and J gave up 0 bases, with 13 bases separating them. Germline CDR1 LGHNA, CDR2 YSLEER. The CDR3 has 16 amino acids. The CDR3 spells CASSQAFAGPSYEQYF. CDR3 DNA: TGCGCCAGCAGCCAAGCTTTCGCGGGCCCCTCCTACGAGCAGTACTTC.

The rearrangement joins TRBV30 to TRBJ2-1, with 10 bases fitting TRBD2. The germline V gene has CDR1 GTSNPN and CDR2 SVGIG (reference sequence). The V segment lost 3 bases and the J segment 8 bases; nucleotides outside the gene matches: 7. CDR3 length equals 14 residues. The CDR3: CAWRASGSFDEQFF. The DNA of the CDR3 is TGTGCCTGGAGGGCTAGCGGGAGTTTCGATGAGCAGTTCTTC.

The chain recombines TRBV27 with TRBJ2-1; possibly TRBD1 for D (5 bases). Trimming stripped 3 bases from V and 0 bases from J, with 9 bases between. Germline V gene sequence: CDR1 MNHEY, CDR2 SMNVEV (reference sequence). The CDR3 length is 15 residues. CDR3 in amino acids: CASSFTGSSYNEQFF. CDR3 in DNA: TGTGCCAGCAGTTTTACAGGTAGCTCCTACAATGAGCAGTTCTTC.

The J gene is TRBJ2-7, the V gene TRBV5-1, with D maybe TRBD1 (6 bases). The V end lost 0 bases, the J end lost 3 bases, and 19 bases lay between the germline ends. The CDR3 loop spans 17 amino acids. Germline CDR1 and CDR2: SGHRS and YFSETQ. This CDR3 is CASSLGGQGVGRYEQYF. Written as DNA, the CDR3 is TGCGCCAGCAGCTTGGGGGGACAAGGGGTGGGCCGCTACGAGCAGTACTTC.

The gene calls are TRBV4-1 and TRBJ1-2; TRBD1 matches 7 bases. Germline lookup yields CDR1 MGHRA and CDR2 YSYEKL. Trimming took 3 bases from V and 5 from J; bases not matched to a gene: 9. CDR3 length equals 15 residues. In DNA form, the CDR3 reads TGCGCCAGCAGCCAGGGCTCCGGGACAGTTTATGGCTACACCTTC. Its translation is CASSQGSGTVYGYTF.

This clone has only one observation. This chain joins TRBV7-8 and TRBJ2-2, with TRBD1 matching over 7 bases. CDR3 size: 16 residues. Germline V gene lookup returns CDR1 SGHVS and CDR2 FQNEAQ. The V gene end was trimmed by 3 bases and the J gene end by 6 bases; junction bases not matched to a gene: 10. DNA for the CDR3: TGTGCCAGCAGCTTTAGACAGGGCCCTAATTCCGGGGAGCTGTTTTTT. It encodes CASSFRQGPNSGELFF.

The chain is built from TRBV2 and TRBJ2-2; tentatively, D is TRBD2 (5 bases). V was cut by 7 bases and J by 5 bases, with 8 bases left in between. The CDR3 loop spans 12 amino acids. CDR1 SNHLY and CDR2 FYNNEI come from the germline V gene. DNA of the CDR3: TGTGCCAGCACCGAGGGTACCGGGGAGCTGTTTTTT. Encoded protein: CASTEGTGELFF.

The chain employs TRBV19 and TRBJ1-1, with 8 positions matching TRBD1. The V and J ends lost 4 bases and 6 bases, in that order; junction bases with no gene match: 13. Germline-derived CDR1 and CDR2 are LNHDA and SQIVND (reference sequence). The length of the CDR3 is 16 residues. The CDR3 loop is CASSSRQGLSVAEAFF. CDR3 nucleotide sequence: TGTGCCAGTAGTAGCCGACAGGGGTTATCGGTCGCTGAAGCTTTCTTT.

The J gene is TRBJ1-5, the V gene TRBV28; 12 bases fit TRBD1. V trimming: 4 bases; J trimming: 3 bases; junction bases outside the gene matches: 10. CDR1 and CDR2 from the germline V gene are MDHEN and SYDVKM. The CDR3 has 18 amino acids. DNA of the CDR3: TGTGCCAGCAGTTCCACCGCCGGGACAGGGGGCGACAATCAGCCCCAGCATTTT. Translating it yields CASSSTAGTGGDNQPQHF.

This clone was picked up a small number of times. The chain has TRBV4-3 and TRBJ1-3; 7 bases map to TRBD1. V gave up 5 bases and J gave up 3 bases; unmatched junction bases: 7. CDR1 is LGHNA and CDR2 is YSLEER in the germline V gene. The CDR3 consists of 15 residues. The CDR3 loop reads CASSYTGERGNTIYF. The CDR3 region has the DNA TGCGCCAGCAGCTATACAGGGGAGCGTGGAAACACCATATATTTT.

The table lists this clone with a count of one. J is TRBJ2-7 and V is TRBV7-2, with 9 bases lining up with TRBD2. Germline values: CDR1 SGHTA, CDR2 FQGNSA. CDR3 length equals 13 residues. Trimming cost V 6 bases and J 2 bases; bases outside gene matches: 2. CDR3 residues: CASRTSGTYEQYF. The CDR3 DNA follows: TGTGCCAGCAGGACTAGCGGTACCTACGAGCAGTACTTC.

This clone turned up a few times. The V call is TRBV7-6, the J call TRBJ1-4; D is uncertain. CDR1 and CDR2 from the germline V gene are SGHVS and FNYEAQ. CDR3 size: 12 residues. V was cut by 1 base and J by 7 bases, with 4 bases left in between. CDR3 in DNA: TGTGCCAGCAGCTTAGGGAGTGAAAAACTGTTTTTT. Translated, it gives CASSLGSEKLFF.

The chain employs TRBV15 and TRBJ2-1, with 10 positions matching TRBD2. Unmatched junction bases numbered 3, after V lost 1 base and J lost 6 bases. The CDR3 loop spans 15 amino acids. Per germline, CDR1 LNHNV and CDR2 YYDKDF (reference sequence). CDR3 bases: TGTGCCACCAGCAGAGGAGCGGGAGGGCCCAATGAGCAGTTCTTC. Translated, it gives CATSRGAGGPNEQFF.

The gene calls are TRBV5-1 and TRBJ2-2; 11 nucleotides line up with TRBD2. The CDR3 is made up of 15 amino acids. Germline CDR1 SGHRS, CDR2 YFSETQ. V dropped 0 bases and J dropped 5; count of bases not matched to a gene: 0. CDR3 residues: CASSLVAGGTGELFF. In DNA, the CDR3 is TGCGCCAGCAGCTTGGTAGCGGGAGGGACCGGGGAGCTGTTTTTT.

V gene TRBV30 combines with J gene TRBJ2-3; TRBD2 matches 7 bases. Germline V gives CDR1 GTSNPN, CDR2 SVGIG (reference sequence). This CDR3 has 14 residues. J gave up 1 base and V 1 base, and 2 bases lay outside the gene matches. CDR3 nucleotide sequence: TGTGCCTGGAGTGGCCTAGCGGGCACAGATACGCAGTATTTT. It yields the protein CAWSGLAGTDTQYF.

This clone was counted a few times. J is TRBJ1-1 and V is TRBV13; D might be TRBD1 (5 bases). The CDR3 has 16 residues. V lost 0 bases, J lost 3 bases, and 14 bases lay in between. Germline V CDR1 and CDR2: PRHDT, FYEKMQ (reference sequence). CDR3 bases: TGTGCCAGCAGCTTAGGCCTAAGGGGATTTGACACTGAAGCTTTCTTT. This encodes CASSLGLRGFDTEAFF. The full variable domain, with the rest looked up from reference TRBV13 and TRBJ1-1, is AAGVIQSPRHLIKEKRETATLKCYPIPRHDTVYWYQQGPGQDPQFLISFYEKMQSDKGSIPDRFSAQQFSDYHSELNMSSLELGDSALYFCASSLGLRGFDTEAFFGQGTRLTVV.

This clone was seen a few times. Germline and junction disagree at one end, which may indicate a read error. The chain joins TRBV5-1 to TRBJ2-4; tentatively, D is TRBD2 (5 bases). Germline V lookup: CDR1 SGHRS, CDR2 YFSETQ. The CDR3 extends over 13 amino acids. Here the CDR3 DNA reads TGCGCCAGCAGCCCCGGGATAGGGCTAGATCTCGTCTTC. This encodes CASSPGIGLDLVF.